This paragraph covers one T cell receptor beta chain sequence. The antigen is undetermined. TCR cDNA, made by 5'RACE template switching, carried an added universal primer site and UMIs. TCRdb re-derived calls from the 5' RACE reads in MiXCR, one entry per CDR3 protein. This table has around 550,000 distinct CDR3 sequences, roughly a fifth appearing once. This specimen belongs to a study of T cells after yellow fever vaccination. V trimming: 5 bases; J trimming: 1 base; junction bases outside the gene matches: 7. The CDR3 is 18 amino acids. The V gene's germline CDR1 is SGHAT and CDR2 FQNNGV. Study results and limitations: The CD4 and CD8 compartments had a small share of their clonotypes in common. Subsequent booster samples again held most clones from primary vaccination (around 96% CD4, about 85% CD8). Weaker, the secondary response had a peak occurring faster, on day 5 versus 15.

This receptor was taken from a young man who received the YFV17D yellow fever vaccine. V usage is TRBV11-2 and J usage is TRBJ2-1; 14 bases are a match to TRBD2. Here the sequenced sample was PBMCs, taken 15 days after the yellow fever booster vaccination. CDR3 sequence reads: CASSPGLAGVASYNEQFF. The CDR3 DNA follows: TGTGCCAGCAGCCCGGGACTAGCGGGAGTGGCTTCCTACAATGAGCAGTTCTTC. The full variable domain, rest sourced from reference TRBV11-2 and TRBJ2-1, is EAGVAQSPRYKIIEKRQSVAFWCNPISGHATLYWYQQILGQGPKLLIQFQNNGVVDDSQLPKDRFSAERLKGVDSTLKIQPAKLEDSAVYLCASSPGLAGVASYNEQFFGPGTRLTVL.